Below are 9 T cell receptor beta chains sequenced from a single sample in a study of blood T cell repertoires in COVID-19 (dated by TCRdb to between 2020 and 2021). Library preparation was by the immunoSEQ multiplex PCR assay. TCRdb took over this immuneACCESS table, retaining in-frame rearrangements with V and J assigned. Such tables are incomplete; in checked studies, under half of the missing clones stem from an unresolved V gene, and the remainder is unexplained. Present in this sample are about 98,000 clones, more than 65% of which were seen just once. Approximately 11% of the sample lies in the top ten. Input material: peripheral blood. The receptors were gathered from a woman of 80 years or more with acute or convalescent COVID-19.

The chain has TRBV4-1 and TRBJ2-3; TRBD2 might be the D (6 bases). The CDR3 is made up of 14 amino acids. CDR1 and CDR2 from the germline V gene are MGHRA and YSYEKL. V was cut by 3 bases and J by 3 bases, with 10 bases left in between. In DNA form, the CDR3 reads TGCGCCAGCAGCCAGACTAGGGAAACAGATACGCAGTATTTT. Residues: CASSQTRETDTQYF.

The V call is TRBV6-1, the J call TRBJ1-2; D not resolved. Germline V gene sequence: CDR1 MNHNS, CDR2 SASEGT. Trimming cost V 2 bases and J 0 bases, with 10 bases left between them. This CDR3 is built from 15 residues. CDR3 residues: CASSEYAGTNYGYTF. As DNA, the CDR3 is TGTGCCAGCAGTGAATATGCGGGAACTAACTATGGCTACACCTTC.

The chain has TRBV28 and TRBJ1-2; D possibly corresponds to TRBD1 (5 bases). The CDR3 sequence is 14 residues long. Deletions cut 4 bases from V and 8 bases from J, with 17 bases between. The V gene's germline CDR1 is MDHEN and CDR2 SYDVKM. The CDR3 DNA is TGTGCCAGCAGTTCCCCGCGGGGCCGACGCGGCTACACCTTC. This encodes CASSSPRGRRGYTF.

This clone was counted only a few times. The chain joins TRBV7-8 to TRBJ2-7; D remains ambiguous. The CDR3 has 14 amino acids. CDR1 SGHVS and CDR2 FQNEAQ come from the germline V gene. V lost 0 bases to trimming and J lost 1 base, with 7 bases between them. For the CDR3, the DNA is TGTGCCAGCAGCTTAGCTCGCAGGTCCTACGAGCAGTACTTC. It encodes CASSLARRSYEQYF.

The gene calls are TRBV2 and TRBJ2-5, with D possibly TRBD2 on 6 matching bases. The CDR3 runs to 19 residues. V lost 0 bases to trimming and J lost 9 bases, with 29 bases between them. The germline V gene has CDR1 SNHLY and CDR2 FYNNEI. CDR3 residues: CASSEAGPNRRRGIGAQYF. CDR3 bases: TGTGCCAGCAGTGAAGCGGGGCCAAATCGGAGACGGGGGATAGGGGCCCAGTACTTC.

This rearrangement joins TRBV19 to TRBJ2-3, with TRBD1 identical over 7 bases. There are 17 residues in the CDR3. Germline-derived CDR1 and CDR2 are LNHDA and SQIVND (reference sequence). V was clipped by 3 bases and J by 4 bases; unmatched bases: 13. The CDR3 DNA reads TGTGCCAGTAGTATTCTCTTTTCGACAGGGCCCCCAGATACGCAGTATTTT. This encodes CASSILFSTGPPDTQYF.

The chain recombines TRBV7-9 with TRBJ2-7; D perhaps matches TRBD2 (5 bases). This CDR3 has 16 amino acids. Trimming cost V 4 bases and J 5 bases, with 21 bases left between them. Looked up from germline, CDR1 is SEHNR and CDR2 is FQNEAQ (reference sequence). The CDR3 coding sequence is TGTGCCAGCAGCTCGCGCCAGAGGGCCTTTTTGGACGAGCAGTACGTC. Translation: CASSSRQRAFLDEQYV.

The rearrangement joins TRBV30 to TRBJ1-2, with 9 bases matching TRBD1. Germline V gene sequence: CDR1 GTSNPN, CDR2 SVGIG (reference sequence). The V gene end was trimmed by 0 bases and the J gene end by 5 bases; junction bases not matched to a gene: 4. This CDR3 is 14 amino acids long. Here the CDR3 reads CAWSVVDRGYGYTF. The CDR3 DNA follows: TGTGCCTGGAGTGTAGTCGACAGGGGGTATGGCTACACCTTC. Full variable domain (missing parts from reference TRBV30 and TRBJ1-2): SQTIHQWPATLVQPVGSPLSLECTVEGTSNPNLYWYRQAAGRGLQLLFYSVGIGQISSEVPQNLSASRPQDRQFILSSKKLLLSDSGFYLCAWSVVDRGYGYTFGSGTRLTVV.

The CDR3 reads CATSRDVGISTNEKLFF. DNA of the CDR3: TGTGCCACCAGCAGAGATGTGGGCATCTCAACTAATGAAAAACTGTTTTTT. V gene TRBV15 combines with J gene TRBJ1-4; D not certain. This CDR3 contains 17 residues. CDR1 is LNHNV, CDR2 YYDKDF, per germline (reference sequence). Deletions cut 0 bases from V and 0 bases from J, with 11 bases between.